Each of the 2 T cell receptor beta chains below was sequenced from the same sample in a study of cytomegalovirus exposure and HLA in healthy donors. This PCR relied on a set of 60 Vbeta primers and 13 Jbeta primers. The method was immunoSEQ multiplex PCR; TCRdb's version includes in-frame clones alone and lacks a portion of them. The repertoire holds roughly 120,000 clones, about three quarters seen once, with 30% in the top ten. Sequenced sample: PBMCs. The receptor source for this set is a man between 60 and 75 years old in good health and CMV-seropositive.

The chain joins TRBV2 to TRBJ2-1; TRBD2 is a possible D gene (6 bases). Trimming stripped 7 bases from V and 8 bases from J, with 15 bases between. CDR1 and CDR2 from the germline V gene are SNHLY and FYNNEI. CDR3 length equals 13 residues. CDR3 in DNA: TGTGCCAGCAACCGGGAGCATAGGGATGAGCAGTTCTTC. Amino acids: CASNREHRDEQFF. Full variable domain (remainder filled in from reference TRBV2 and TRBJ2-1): EPEVTQTPSHQVTQMGQEVILRCVPISNHLYFYWYRQILGQKVEFLVSFYNNEISEKSEIFDDQFSVERPDGSNFTLKIRSTKLEDSAMYFCASNREHRDEQFFGPGTRLTVL.

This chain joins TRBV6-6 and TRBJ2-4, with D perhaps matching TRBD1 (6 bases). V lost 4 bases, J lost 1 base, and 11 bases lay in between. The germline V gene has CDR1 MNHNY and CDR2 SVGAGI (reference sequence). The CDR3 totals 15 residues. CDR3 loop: CASSSAGEAKNIQYF. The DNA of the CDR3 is TGTGCCAGCAGTTCGGCAGGGGAGGCCAAAAACATTCAGTACTTC.